These 30 T cell receptor beta chains originate from one sample sequenced in a study of blood T cell repertoires in COVID-19. Measured with immunoSEQ multiplex PCR; TCRdb has only the in-frame clones, and not every one. The data show just under 150,000 clones, more than 80% seen once. The sequenced material came from peripheral blood. The receptor source for this set is a human donor in a cohort sampled during active COVID-19.

The rearrangement links TRBV15 to TRBJ2-3, with 7 bases lining up with TRBD1. The CDR3 length is 16 residues. V lost 1 base, J lost 7 bases, and 11 bases stayed unmatched. CDR1 is LNHNV, CDR2 YYDKDF, per germline (reference sequence). CDR3 nucleotide sequence: TGTGCCACCAGCAGAGCAGGAAAGAGACAGGGTAATACGCAGTATTTT. It specifies CATSRAGKRQGNTQYF.

This sequence joins TRBV6-6 and TRBJ2-7, with TRBD2 identical over 11 bases. Germline CDR1 reads MNHNY; CDR2 reads SVGAGI (reference sequence). The CDR3 covers 16 residues. The J segment lost 0 bases and the V segment lost 0 bases, leaving 1 base of the junction unmatched. Here the CDR3 reads CASSYSTSGSSYEQYV. The CDR3 DNA sequence: TGTGCCAGCAGTTACTCTACTAGCGGGAGCTCCTACGAGCAGTACGTC.

The gene calls are TRBV27 and TRBJ1-4; 8 nucleotides line up with TRBD1. The CDR3 has 13 amino acids. V was pared by 4 bases and J by 5 bases, with 0 bases of the junction left unmatched. The germline gives CDR1 MNHEY, CDR2 SMNVEV (reference sequence). CDR3 region: CASSWDRNEKLFF. Here the CDR3 DNA reads TGTGCCAGCAGTTGGGACAGGAATGAAAAACTGTTTTTT.

The J gene is TRBJ2-7, the V gene TRBV11-2, with 10 bases matching TRBD2. The J segment lost 3 bases and the V segment lost 2 bases, leaving 16 bases of the junction unmatched. Germline CDR1 SGHAT, CDR2 FQNNGV. This CDR3 contains 19 residues. The CDR3 is CASSLFRGASGGDFYEQYF. The CDR3 DNA follows: TGTGCCAGCAGCTTATTTCGAGGGGCTAGCGGGGGAGACTTCTACGAGCAGTACTTC.

This clone appeared a single time. The V call is TRBV10-2, the J call TRBJ1-2; 8 nucleotides align to TRBD1. The CDR3 is 13 amino acids. V lost 7 bases, J lost 4 bases, and 5 bases stayed unmatched. Germline V lookup: CDR1 WSHSY, CDR2 SAAADI. The CDR3 is CASTFGQGYGYTF. CDR3 in DNA: TGCGCCAGCACATTCGGACAGGGCTATGGCTACACCTTC.

CDR3 protein: CASSSPGPGQETQYF. As DNA, the CDR3 is TGTGCCAGTAGTTCCCCGGGTCCCGGACAGGAGACCCAGTACTTC. The chain is built from TRBV19 and TRBJ2-5, with a possible D match to TRBD1 (6 bases). The CDR3 is 15 amino acids. Germline V gene data show CDR1 as LNHDA and CDR2 as SQIVND (reference sequence). Trimming stripped 5 bases from V and 5 bases from J, with 18 bases between. The full variable domain, completed using reference TRBV19 and TRBJ2-5, is DGGITQSPKYLFRKEGQNVTLSCEQNLNHDAMYWYRQDPGQGLRLIYYSQIVNDFQKGDIAEGYSVSREKKESFPLTVTSAQKNPTAFYLCASSSPGPGQETQYFGPGTRLLVL.

The rearrangement joins TRBV6-6 to TRBJ2-1, with 8 bases matching TRBD1. CDR3 length equals 15 residues. Trimming at V came to 2 bases and at J to 4 bases, leaving 4 bases not matched to a gene. The V gene's germline CDR1 is MNHNY and CDR2 SVGAGI (reference sequence). The CDR3 sequence: CASSYMGQEYNEQFF. CDR3 DNA: TGTGCCAGCAGTTACATGGGACAGGAGTACAATGAGCAGTTCTTC.

The V gene is TRBV29-1, the J gene TRBJ1-4; D is possibly TRBD1 (5 bases). CDR3 length: 13 amino acids. V lost 4 bases to trimming and J lost 0 bases, with 6 bases between them. Looked up from germline, CDR1 is SQVTM and CDR2 is ANQGSEA. The chain's CDR3 is CSVGGATNEKLFF. The CDR3 DNA follows: TGCAGCGTTGGGGGGGCAACTAATGAAAAACTGTTTTTT.

The chain uses TRBV5-1 and TRBJ2-1, with 7 bases aligning to TRBD1. V dropped 0 bases and J dropped 0; count of bases not matched to a gene: 3. This CDR3 is built from 16 residues. Germline assignment: CDR1 SGHRS and CDR2 YFSETQ. CDR3 sequence reads: CASSLEGQNSYNEQFF. In DNA, the CDR3 is TGCGCCAGCAGCTTGGAGGGACAGAACTCCTACAATGAGCAGTTCTTC. Filled out from reference TRBV5-1 and TRBJ2-1, the complete variable domain reads KAGVTQTPRYLIKTRGQQVTLSCSPISGHRSVSWYQQTPGQGLQFLFEYFSETQRNKGNFPGRFSGRQFSNSRSEMNVSTLELGDSALYLCASSLEGQNSYNEQFFGPGTRLTVL.

The table lists this clone with a few counts. The V call is TRBV7-9, the J call TRBJ1-1; 7 bases are shared with TRBD1. This CDR3 contains 14 residues. CDR1 is SEHNR, CDR2 FQNEAQ, per germline (reference sequence). The trim removed 2 bases at V and 4 bases at J, leaving 4 bases unmatched. The CDR3 sequence is CASSLRDRATEAFF. Here the CDR3 DNA reads TGTGCCAGCAGCTTAAGAGACAGGGCCACTGAAGCTTTCTTT.

This clone was seen at least ten times. The chain is built from TRBV6-5 and TRBJ1-2; TRBD1 matches at 11 bases. CDR3 length: 16 residues. J was trimmed by 4 bases and V by 2 bases; bases with no gene match: 6. From germline, CDR1 is MNHEY and CDR2 SVGAGI. CDR3 in amino acids: CASSYLRTGGSYGYTF. The CDR3 DNA follows: TGTGCCAGCAGTTACCTCAGGACAGGGGGCAGCTATGGCTACACCTTC.

The chain links TRBV5-1 to TRBJ1-3, with 7 positions matching TRBD1. The CDR3 extends over 15 amino acids. Germline CDR1 is SGHRS and CDR2 is YFSETQ. V lost 5 bases, J lost 0 bases, and 5 bases stayed unmatched. The CDR3 loop reads CASSRDSRSGNTIYF. In nucleotides, the CDR3 is TGCGCCAGCAGTCGGGACAGCCGCTCTGGAAACACCATATATTTT.

The V call is TRBV7-9, the J call TRBJ1-6, with D possibly matching TRBD1 (6 bases). Germline CDR1 and CDR2: SEHNR and FQNEAQ (reference sequence). Trimming pared 4 bases from V and 7 bases from J, leaving 14 bases between. CDR3 length equals 15 residues. The CDR3 bases are TGTGCCAGCAGCTCATCAGGGGATAAAAATTCACCCCTCCACTTT. Translation gives CASSSSGDKNSPLHF.

The V gene is TRBV7-6, the J gene TRBJ1-6, with a possible D match to TRBD1 (5 bases). Trimming took 5 bases from V and 10 from J, leaving 12 bases between them. The length of the CDR3 is 13 residues. Germline loops: CDR1 SGHVS, CDR2 FNYEAQ. The CDR3 bases are TGTGCCAGCAGCCAGGGCGGGGCGTCACCCCTCCACTTT. Translating it yields CASSQGGASPLHF.

The chain employs TRBV28 and TRBJ2-7, with TRBD2 matching 7 bases. Germline values: CDR1 MDHEN, CDR2 SYDVKM. This CDR3 contains 14 residues. V lost 6 bases to trimming and J lost 7 bases; unmatched junction nucleotides: 12. The CDR3 protein is CASSTQVGGREQYF. In DNA form, the CDR3 reads TGTGCCAGCAGCACACAGGTGGGAGGGAGGGAGCAGTACTTC.

By share, this clone ranks as medium-sized. The chain is built from TRBV6-5 and TRBJ1-1, with D possibly matching TRBD1 (5 bases). Germline loops: CDR1 MNHEY, CDR2 SVGAGI. With 6 bases removed from V and 4 bases from J, the gap between germline ends came to 18 bases. The CDR3 is made up of 15 amino acids. The CDR3 DNA reads as TGTGCCAGCAGCCGGCGCGGGGCCGCCCTCACTGAAGCTTTCTTT. Protein: CASSRRGAALTEAFF.

The genes are TRBV7-3 and TRBJ2-7, with 9 nucleotides matching TRBD1. The CDR3 has 15 residues. The germline V gene encodes CDR1 SGHTA and CDR2 FQGTGA. V dropped 5 bases and J dropped 6; count of bases not matched to a gene: 11. CDR3 amino acids: CASSPGQGNGREQYF. In DNA form, the CDR3 reads TGTGCCAGCAGCCCCGGACAGGGGAATGGGCGCGAGCAGTACTTC.

This chain links TRBV19 with TRBJ2-2; D unclear. Per the germline V gene, CDR1 is LNHDA and CDR2 is SQIVND (reference sequence). The CDR3 consists of 13 residues. V was trimmed by 7 bases and J by 4 bases, leaving 10 bases between them. CDR3 protein: CASTEAFTGELFF. Here the CDR3 DNA reads TGTGCCAGTACCGAGGCGTTCACCGGGGAGCTGTTTTTT.

The J gene is TRBJ1-3, the V gene TRBV5-4, with 8 bases lining up with TRBD1. Germline CDR1 is SGHNT and CDR2 is YYREEE (reference sequence). V gave up 4 bases and J gave up 0 bases; unmatched junction bases: 3. The CDR3 is 15 amino acids. CDR3 loop: CASSRTGSSGNTIYF. CDR3 sequence (DNA): TGTGCCAGCAGCCGGACAGGGTCCTCTGGAAACACCATATATTTT.

The J gene is TRBJ2-3, the V gene TRBV6-1; the match to TRBD1 covers 7 bases. Trimming at V came to 2 bases and at J to 0 bases, leaving 2 bases not matched to a gene. CDR1 MNHNS and CDR2 SASEGT come from the germline V gene. The CDR3 has 15 amino acids. The CDR3 region is CASSETGESTDTQYF. In DNA, the CDR3 is TGTGCCAGCAGTGAAACAGGGGAGAGCACAGATACGCAGTATTTT.

The chain recombines TRBV5-4 with TRBJ2-1, with TRBD2 matching over 11 bases. Germline trimming cut 0 bases from V and 3 bases from J; bases unmatched to any gene: 5. The germline V gene has CDR1 SGHNT and CDR2 YYREEE (reference sequence). This CDR3 spans 17 amino acids. CDR3 sequence: CASSLDLAGGVYNEQFF. CDR3 DNA: TGTGCCAGCAGCTTGGACCTAGCGGGGGGCGTCTACAATGAGCAGTTCTTC.

The chain uses TRBV30 and TRBJ2-2, with 11 bases lining up with TRBD2. This CDR3 is built from 17 residues. Germline loops: CDR1 GTSNPN, CDR2 SVGIG (reference sequence). V dropped 0 bases and J dropped 0; count of bases not matched to a gene: 3. The CDR3 spells CAWSVGTSGANTGELFF. Written as DNA, the CDR3 is TGTGCCTGGAGTGTAGGGACTAGCGGTGCGAACACCGGGGAGCTGTTTTTT.

V is TRBV27 and J is TRBJ1-4; 9 bases map to TRBD1. The CDR3 is 14 residues long. Losses at the gene ends were 5 bases for V and 7 bases for J; bases not matched to a gene: 5. Germline lookup yields CDR1 MNHEY and CDR2 SMNVEV (reference sequence). CDR3 coding DNA: TGTGCCAGCAGTCAGACAGGGGGAGGTGAAAAACTGTTTTTT. Its translation: CASSQTGGGEKLFF.

This clone has a handful of counts. This chain uses TRBV5-4 with TRBJ1-1; possibly TRBD1 for D (6 bases). This CDR3 has 15 amino acids. V shed 4 bases and J shed 4 bases, with 17 bases lying between them. Germline V gene lookup returns CDR1 SGHNT and CDR2 YYREEE (reference sequence). CDR3 DNA sequence: TGTGCCAGCAGCGGATACAGGGAGGGGTCCACTGAAGCTTTCTTT. Residues: CASSGYREGSTEAFF.

In its sample, this clone was seen a few times. V and J are TRBV3-1 (or the pseudogene TRBV3-2) and TRBJ1-3; the D gene is possibly TRBD1 (5 bases). Germline values: CDR1 LGHDT, CDR2 YNNKEL (reference sequence). The CDR3 runs to 12 residues. V lost 4 bases and J lost 11, with 12 bases in between. The CDR3 loop is CASSLGEGAIYF. The CDR3 DNA sequence: TGTGCCAGCAGCCTAGGGGAGGGCGCCATATATTTT.

The CDR3 nucleotides read TGTGCCAGTAGTTTCCGGGACAGGGCCTACGAGCAGTACTTC. Translated, it gives CASSFRDRAYEQYF. The chain has TRBV19 and TRBJ2-7; TRBD1 matches at 9 bases. The CDR3 contains 14 residues. CDR1 is LNHDA and CDR2 is SQIVND in the germline V gene (reference sequence). J gave up 2 bases and V 5 bases, and 4 bases lay outside the gene matches. Full variable domain (outside the CDR3, taken from reference TRBV19 and TRBJ2-7): DGGITQSPKYLFRKEGQNVTLSCEQNLNHDAMYWYRQDPGQGLRLIYYSQIVNDFQKGDIAEGYSVSREKKESFPLTVTSAQKNPTAFYLCASSFRDRAYEQYFGPGTRLTVT.

This clone was counted only a few times. The chain couples TRBV2 to TRBJ1-1; TRBD1 matches 9 bases. The length of the CDR3 is 14 residues. The ends lost 7 bases at V and 3 bases at J; junction bases unmatched: 6. Germline CDR1 and CDR2: SNHLY and FYNNEI. Here the CDR3 DNA reads TGTGCCAGCATCGGCACAGGGGGCTACACTGAAGCTTTCTTT. Residues: CASIGTGGYTEAFF.

The chain recombines TRBV6-5 with TRBJ2-5, with D perhaps matching TRBD1 (6 bases). The CDR3 is made up of 12 amino acids. Trimming left V 10 bases short and J 1 base short, with 10 bases between. CDR1 is MNHEY and CDR2 is SVGAGI in the germline V gene. The CDR3 nucleotides read TGTGCCACCTACAGGGCCCAAGAGACCCAGTACTTC. Protein product: CATYRAQETQYF.

V and J are TRBV9 and TRBJ2-1, with 8 bases fitting TRBD1. This CDR3 contains 13 residues. V lost 7 bases to trimming and J lost 4 bases; unmatched junction nucleotides: 4. Germline CDR1 is SGDLS and CDR2 is YYNGEE. CDR3 DNA: TGTGCCAGCTCCGGACAGGGTTACAATGAGCAGTTCTTC. Protein: CASSGQGYNEQFF.

V usage is TRBV2 and J usage is TRBJ1-1; unclear D gene. The CDR3 is 10 amino acids. V gave up 4 bases and J gave up 8 bases, with 5 bases separating them. The germline CDR1 and CDR2 sequences are SNHLY and FYNNEI. The chain's CDR3 is CASSGREAFF. CDR3 DNA sequence: TGTGCCAGCAGTGGCAGGGAAGCTTTCTTT.